Included here is one TCR beta chain sequence, with context. What it binds is unknown. This specimen belongs to a study of cytomegalovirus exposure and HLA in healthy donors. The CDR3 consists of 13 residues. The germline CDR1 and CDR2 sequences are SGHTA and FQGNSA. V was clipped by 6 bases and J by 8 bases, with 14 bases between them. Amplification used 60 Vbeta primers and 13 Jbeta primers. Method: immunoSEQ multiplex PCR; TCRdb's copy keeps in-frame clones and lacks some. The sample contains roughly 120,000 clones, 77% of which appear only once. Study results and caveats: Later genetic work tied a missense DCLRE1C variant to beta-chain V and J trimming. Exclusion as indistinguishable affected some V segments, including TRBV6-2 and TRBV6-3. Cytomegalovirus status, reportedly, was diagnosed with high specificity and sensitivity by the classifier. Most TCR sequences showed up rarely, but some public TCRs showed up in many donors.

This chain uses TRBV7-2 with TRBJ2-1, with TRBD1 as a possible D gene (6 bases). The receptor was derived from a man between 45 and 60 years old in good health and CMV-seropositive. The sequenced material came from PBMCs. The CDR3 loop reads CASSQSRGDEQFF. In DNA, the CDR3 is TGTGCCAGCAGTCAAAGCAGGGGAGATGAGCAGTTCTTC.